These T cell receptor beta chains were read from a single sample in a study of blood T cell repertoires in COVID-19. Using immunoSEQ multiplex PCR, the repertoire was profiled, and TCRdb retains in-frame clones only, with some absent. This sample has roughly 110,000 clones, with about four fifths found just once. Sequencing was carried out using peripheral blood. Receptor source: a human donor in a cohort sampled during active COVID-19. Each CDR3 is given with its conserved first and last residue. The D gene is left open where the match is weak. Rows give clone size only sometimes, using once, few, many, or a class for an expanded clone.

j_call: TRBJ2-7
v_call: TRBV27
d_call: TRBD2
clone_size: -
cdr3_aa: CASSRPRTSGGYEQYF
cdr3_nt: TGTGCCAGCAGCCGCCCACGGACTAGCGGGGGGTACGAGCAGTACTTC

j_call: TRBJ2-2
v_call: TRBV5-4
d_call: -
clone_size: -
cdr3_aa: CASSLGGRRNTGELFF
cdr3_nt: TGTGCCAGCAGCTTAGGAGGGCGGAGAAACACCGGGGAGCTGTTTTTT

j_call: TRBJ2-1
v_call: TRBV5-6
d_call: TRBD2
clone_size: -
cdr3_aa: CASSLEPGGLNNEQFF
cdr3_nt: TGTGCCAGCAGCTTGGAACCGGGAGGGCTAAACAATGAGCAGTTCTTC

j_call: TRBJ2-1
v_call: TRBV4-3
d_call: TRBD1
clone_size: -
cdr3_aa: CASSQDRGFAEQFF
cdr3_nt: TGCGCCAGCAGCCAAGACAGGGGGTTTGCTGAGCAGTTCTTC

j_call: TRBJ2-2
v_call: TRBV30
d_call: TRBD2
clone_size: -
cdr3_aa: CAWGWTSGSLGPGELFF
cdr3_nt: TGTGCCTGGGGATGGACTAGCGGGAGTCTAGGTCCCGGGGAGCTGTTTTTT

j_call: TRBJ2-3
v_call: TRBV15
d_call: TRBD2
clone_size: -
cdr3_aa: CATSLAGGADTQYF
cdr3_nt: TGTGCCACCAGCTTGGCGGGAGGGGCAGATACGCAGTATTTT

j_call: TRBJ2-2
v_call: TRBV4-3
d_call: TRBD2
clone_size: few
cdr3_aa: CASSQVIAGGHTGELFF
cdr3_nt: TGCGCCAGCAGCCAAGTGATAGCGGGAGGACACACCGGGGAGCTGTTTTTT

j_call: TRBJ2-6
v_call: TRBV11-2
d_call: TRBD1
clone_size: -
cdr3_aa: CASTGQGMNPGANVLTF
cdr3_nt: TGTGCCAGCACCGGACAGGGTATGAACCCTGGGGCCAACGTCCTGACTTTC

j_call: TRBJ2-1
v_call: TRBV7-6
d_call: TRBD1
clone_size: few
cdr3_aa: CASSAPGTGGNEQFF
cdr3_nt: TGTGCCAGCAGCGCCCCCGGGACAGGGGGCAATGAGCAGTTCTTC

j_call: TRBJ2-5
v_call: TRBV6-5
d_call: TRBD1
clone_size: -
cdr3_aa: CASGTGSAVQETQYF
cdr3_nt: TGTGCCAGCGGGACAGGGTCCGCCGTTCAAGAGACCCAGTACTTC

j_call: TRBJ1-4
v_call: TRBV9
d_call: TRBD1
clone_size: -
cdr3_aa: CASSSPTGVVNEKLFF
cdr3_nt: TGTGCCAGCAGCTCTCCGACAGGGGTCGTTAATGAAAAACTGTTTTTT

j_call: TRBJ2-3
v_call: TRBV12-5
d_call: TRBD1
clone_size: few
cdr3_aa: CASGLVVWTGGELGSTDTQYF
cdr3_nt: TGTGCTAGTGGTTTGGTAGTCTGGACAGGGGGCGAATTAGGAAGCACAGATACGCAGTATTTT

j_call: TRBJ2-1
v_call: TRBV18
d_call: -
clone_size: -
cdr3_aa: CASSPPAGQREQFF
cdr3_nt: TGTGCCAGCTCACCACCAGCAGGCCAACGTGAGCAGTTCTTC

j_call: TRBJ2-7
v_call: TRBV27
d_call: -
clone_size: -
cdr3_aa: CASSITGFLHEQYF
cdr3_nt: TGTGCCAGCAGTATCACAGGGTTTCTCCACGAGCAGTACTTC

j_call: TRBJ1-3
v_call: TRBV5-6
d_call: -
clone_size: -
cdr3_aa: CASSFPPQFSGNTIYF
cdr3_nt: TGTGCCAGCAGCTTCCCACCACAATTCTCTGGAAACACCATATATTTT

j_call: TRBJ2-2
v_call: TRBV7-9
d_call: TRBD2
clone_size: -
cdr3_aa: CASSQAGGPGELFF
cdr3_nt: TGTGCCAGCAGCCAAGCGGGAGGGCCCGGGGAGCTGTTTTTT

j_call: TRBJ2-7
v_call: TRBV4-1
d_call: TRBD2
clone_size: -
cdr3_aa: CASSQEGLAGDAYEQYF
cdr3_nt: TGCGCCAGCAGCCAAGAGGGCCTAGCGGGAGATGCCTACGAGCAGTACTTC

j_call: TRBJ1-1
v_call: TRBV5-1
d_call: -
clone_size: few
cdr3_aa: CASSFARGGMNTEAFF
cdr3_nt: TGCGCCAGCAGCTTCGCCAGGGGTGGCATGAACACTGAAGCTTTCTTT

j_call: TRBJ2-4
v_call: TRBV7-9
d_call: -
clone_size: -
cdr3_aa: CASSLAGVRTKNIQYF
cdr3_nt: TGTGCCAGCAGCTTAGCCGGCGTGAGGACCAAAAACATTCAGTACTTC

j_call: TRBJ1-5
v_call: TRBV28
d_call: TRBD1
clone_size: -
cdr3_aa: CASSTPGTGKNQPQHF
cdr3_nt: TGTGCCAGCAGTACCCCCGGGACAGGAAAAAATCAGCCCCAGCATTTT

j_call: TRBJ1-1
v_call: TRBV5-1
d_call: TRBD1
clone_size: -
cdr3_aa: CASSLRGQEGNTEAFF
cdr3_nt: TGCGCCAGCAGCTTGCGCGGACAGGAAGGGAACACTGAAGCTTTCTTT

j_call: TRBJ1-2
v_call: TRBV7-2
d_call: -
clone_size: -
cdr3_aa: CASSLETGKKTF
cdr3_nt: TGTGCCAGCAGCTTAGAAACAGGGAAAAAAACCTTC

j_call: TRBJ2-1
v_call: TRBV6-1
d_call: -
clone_size: -
cdr3_aa: CASSEGSGVYNEQFF
cdr3_nt: TGTGCCAGCAGTGAAGGTAGCGGCGTCTACAATGAGCAGTTCTTC

j_call: TRBJ2-1
v_call: TRBV9
d_call: TRBD2
clone_size: -
cdr3_aa: CASSVLGSGYNEQFF
cdr3_nt: TGTGCCAGCAGCGTATTGGGTAGCGGGTACAATGAGCAGTTCTTC

j_call: TRBJ1-5
v_call: TRBV29-1
d_call: TRBD1
clone_size: -
cdr3_aa: CSVGQGGNNQPQHF
cdr3_nt: TGCAGCGTCGGACAGGGAGGTAACAATCAGCCCCAGCATTTT